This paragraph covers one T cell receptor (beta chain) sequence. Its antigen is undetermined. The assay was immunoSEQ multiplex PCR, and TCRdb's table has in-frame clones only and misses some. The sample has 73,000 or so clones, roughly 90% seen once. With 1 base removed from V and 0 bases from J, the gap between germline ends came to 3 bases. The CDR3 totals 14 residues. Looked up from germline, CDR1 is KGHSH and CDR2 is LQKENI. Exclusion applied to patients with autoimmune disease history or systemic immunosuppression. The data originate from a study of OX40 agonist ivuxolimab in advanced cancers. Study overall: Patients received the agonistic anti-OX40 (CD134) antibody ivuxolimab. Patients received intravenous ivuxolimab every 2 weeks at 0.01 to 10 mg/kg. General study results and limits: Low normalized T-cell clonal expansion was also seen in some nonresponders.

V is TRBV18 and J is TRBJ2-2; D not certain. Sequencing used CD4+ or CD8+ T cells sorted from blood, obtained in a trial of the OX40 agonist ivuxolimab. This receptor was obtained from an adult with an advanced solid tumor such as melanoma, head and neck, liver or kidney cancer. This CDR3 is CASSPQTNTGELFF. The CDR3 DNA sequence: TGTGCCAGCTCACCACAAACGAACACCGGGGAGCTGTTTTTT.